This TCR beta chain was recorded in a study of OX40 agonist ivuxolimab in advanced cancers. Only in-frame clones appear in the TCRdb table, and some are missing; sequencing was by immunoSEQ multiplex PCR. The sample shows 60,000 to 75,000 clones, about nine tenths of them seen only once. The clonotype was recovered from an adult with an advanced solid tumor such as melanoma, head and neck, liver or kidney cancer. Material: CD4+ or CD8+ T cells sorted from blood, obtained in a trial of the OX40 agonist ivuxolimab.

The CDR3 DNA is TGTGCCAGCTTTGGGACTAGCGGGAGCGTCTCAACTGCCGATACGCAGTATTTT. Protein: CASFGTSGSVSTADTQYF. The rearrangement joins TRBV2 to TRBJ2-3; 14 nucleotides align to TRBD2. Germline V gives CDR1 SNHLY, CDR2 FYNNEI. The CDR3 runs 18 residues. V gave up 8 bases and J gave up 6 bases; unmatched junction bases: 16.